Presented here are 18 T cell receptor beta chains from one specimen sequenced in a study of cytomegalovirus exposure and HLA in healthy donors. The PCR made use of 60 Vbeta and 13 Jbeta primers. Sequencing used immunoSEQ multiplex PCR; TCRdb keeps in-frame clones, though not all of them. The top ten clones hold approximately 1.7% of a sample with about 190,000 clones, roughly 86% of them seen once. Sequencing was carried out using PBMCs. These receptors were collected from a woman aged 18-29 years in good health and CMV-seronegative.

The rearrangement joins TRBV4-1 to TRBJ2-6; a weak D match, TRBD2 (6 bases). CDR1 and CDR2 from the germline V gene are MGHRA and YSYEKL. Trimming stripped 3 bases from V and 0 bases from J, with 9 bases between. This CDR3 comprises 16 residues. CDR3 in DNA: TGCGCCAGCAGCCAGGGGGGTTACTCTGGGGCCAACGTCCTGACTTTC. Protein: CASSQGGYSGANVLTF.

This chain links TRBV28 with TRBJ2-7; TRBD1 matches at 8 bases. Unmatched junction bases numbered 7, after V lost 5 bases and J lost 1 base. CDR1 is MDHEN and CDR2 is SYDVKM in the germline V gene. The CDR3 extends over 15 amino acids. CDR3 nucleotide sequence: TGTGCCAGCAGTCCACCGGGACAGGATTCCTACGAGCAGTACTTC. Translated, it gives CASSPPGQDSYEQYF.

V usage is TRBV6-5 and J usage is TRBJ2-3; 12 positions agree with TRBD2. The CDR3 sequence is 16 residues long. V shed 0 bases and J 4 bases; nucleotides not matched to a gene: 2. Germline-derived CDR1 and CDR2 are MNHEY and SVGAGI. In DNA form, the CDR3 reads TGTGCCAGCAGTTACTCGACTAGCGGGAGTCCAGATACGCAGTATTTT. The encoded protein is CASSYSTSGSPDTQYF.

The chain carries TRBV5-1 and TRBJ2-2; D uncertain. Between the trimmed V and J ends, which lost 0 bases and 6 bases, there was a span of 6 bases. The CDR3 is 13 residues long. CDR1 is SGHRS, CDR2 YFSETQ, per germline. The CDR3 is CASSLAESGELFF. CDR3 coding DNA: TGCGCCAGCAGCTTGGCGGAGTCCGGGGAGCTGTTTTTT.

The chain links TRBV6-5 to TRBJ1-5, with unresolved D. This CDR3 is 13 amino acids long. Germline V gene data show CDR1 as MNHEY and CDR2 as SVGAGI. V shed 2 bases and J shed 6 bases, with 8 bases lying between them. The CDR3 protein is CASSYDTGQPQHF. The CDR3 DNA is TGTGCCAGCAGTTACGATACCGGTCAGCCCCAGCATTTT.

The CDR3 sequence: CASSLGGRKPSTDTQYF. CDR3 nucleotides: TGTGCCAGCAGCTTGGGGGGCAGGAAACCTAGCACAGATACGCAGTATTTT. The rearrangement links TRBV5-4 to TRBJ2-3; TRBD1 is a possible D gene (5 bases). V lost 0 bases and J lost 0, with 14 bases in between. This CDR3 spans 17 amino acids. The germline CDR1 and CDR2 sequences are SGHNT and YYREEE (reference sequence).

The chain recombines TRBV5-1 with TRBJ2-7, with D hard to call. This CDR3 has 11 amino acids. The V gene's germline CDR1 is SGHRS and CDR2 YFSETQ. V lost 3 bases to trimming and J lost 3 bases, with 4 bases between them. CDR3 in DNA: TGCGCCAGCAGCTCGGGCTACGAGCAGTACTTC. Its protein is CASSSGYEQYF.

The chain has TRBV18 and TRBJ2-3; 8 nucleotides line up with TRBD2. The J segment lost 2 bases and the V segment lost 2 bases, leaving 9 bases of the junction unmatched. This CDR3 has 17 amino acids. Per the germline V gene, CDR1 is KGHSH and CDR2 is LQKENI. CDR3 residues: CASSPKSAGLVTDTQYF. The CDR3 bases are TGTGCCAGCTCACCAAAGAGTGCGGGACTAGTCACAGATACGCAGTATTTT.

The V and J genes are TRBV29-1 and TRBJ1-2; possible D gene TRBD1, 6 bases. Trimming took 2 bases from V and 2 from J, leaving 18 bases between them. This CDR3 comprises 16 residues. From germline, CDR1 is SQVTM and CDR2 ANQGSEA. The CDR3 coding sequence is TGCAGCGTTGAAAGTGGGGGCGCGGGTCTAAACTATGGCTACACCTTC. Its translation: CSVESGGAGLNYGYTF.

V and J are TRBV6-5 and TRBJ2-3, with D possibly being TRBD1 (6 bases). The CDR3 extends over 13 amino acids. The germline V gene has CDR1 MNHEY and CDR2 SVGAGI. The V and J ends lost 7 bases and 0 bases respectively, with 8 bases between them. CDR3 protein: CASNRVSTDTQYF. For the CDR3, the DNA is TGTGCCAGCAACAGGGTTAGCACAGATACGCAGTATTTT.

The J gene is TRBJ1-5, the V gene TRBV27, with 8 nucleotides matching TRBD1. J was trimmed by 3 bases and V by 3 bases; bases with no gene match: 10. The CDR3 has 17 amino acids. Germline V CDR1 and CDR2: MNHEY, SMNVEV (reference sequence). The CDR3, as DNA: TGTGCCAGCAGTTTCCCTCGGTGGACAGGGCACAATCAGCCCCAGCATTTT. This translates into CASSFPRWTGHNQPQHF.

This chain joins TRBV7-2 and TRBJ1-5, with D unresolved. Germline loops: CDR1 SGHTA, CDR2 FQGNSA. V was trimmed by 1 base and J by 8 bases, leaving 15 bases between them. CDR3 size: 15 residues. The DNA of the CDR3 is TGTGCCAGCAGCTTAGGGTTTAGCGCGGCTAAGCCCCAGCATTTT. This sequence encodes CASSLGFSAAKPQHF.

The gene calls are TRBV7-8 and TRBJ2-7; 7 bases match TRBD2. J was trimmed by 2 bases and V by 4 bases; bases with no gene match: 8. The CDR3 is made up of 15 amino acids. Germline-derived CDR1 and CDR2 are SGHVS and FQNEAQ. Written as DNA, the CDR3 is TGTGCCAGCAGCTCTAGCGGTGGGGGTCCCTACGAGCAGTACTTC. It codes for CASSSSGGGPYEQYF.

V usage is TRBV5-1 and J usage is TRBJ2-7; D may be TRBD2 (5 bases). The CDR3 has 12 residues. V was shortened by 4 bases and J by 12 bases, with 17 bases between the two germline ends. Per the germline V gene, CDR1 is SGHRS and CDR2 is YFSETQ. The CDR3 sequence is CASSLNEGILYF. CDR3 nucleotide sequence: TGCGCCAGCAGCCTGAATGAGGGTATTCTGTACTTC.

The CDR3 sequence is CASSLGGTGGSNEKLFF. DNA for the CDR3: TGTGCCAGCAGCTTAGGGGGGACAGGAGGATCCAATGAAAAACTGTTTTTT. The rearrangement uses TRBV13 and TRBJ1-4; 8 bases match TRBD1. Trimming cost V 0 bases and J 5 bases; bases outside gene matches: 8. The CDR3 is 17 residues long. Germline V gives CDR1 PRHDT, CDR2 FYEKMQ (reference sequence).

This clone was observed a single time. The gene calls are TRBV7-2 and TRBJ1-3; no clear D gene. Trimming removed 0 bases at V and 0 bases at J, with 9 bases between. CDR3 length equals 16 residues. The germline CDR1 and CDR2 sequences are SGHTA and FQGNSA. CDR3 protein: CASSLAAAASGNTIYF. For the CDR3, the DNA is TGTGCCAGCAGCTTAGCGGCGGCAGCCTCTGGAAACACCATATATTTT.

The chain uses TRBV7-2 and TRBJ1-2; tentative D call: TRBD1 (5 bases). Germline loops: CDR1 SGHTA, CDR2 FQGNSA. The CDR3 length is 12 residues. The V and J ends lost 3 bases and 5 bases respectively, with 7 bases between them. CDR3 sequence reads: CASSLTDYGYTF. CDR3 nucleotide sequence: TGTGCCAGCAGCTTGACAGATTATGGCTACACCTTC.

The chain links TRBV7-3 to TRBJ1-2; 7 positions match TRBD1. The length of the CDR3 is 13 residues. The germline V gene encodes CDR1 SGHTA and CDR2 FQGTGA. J lost 8 bases, V lost 0 bases, and 3 bases had no gene match. The CDR3 DNA sequence: TGTGCCAGCAGCTTAACGACAGGGAGAGGCTACACCTTC. It codes for CASSLTTGRGYTF.